This entry lists 17 T cell receptor beta chains sequenced from one sample in a study of cytomegalovirus exposure and HLA in healthy donors. Use of 60 Vbeta and 13 Jbeta primers characterized the PCR. Measured with immunoSEQ multiplex PCR; TCRdb has only the in-frame clones, and not every one. The sample lists about 230,000 clones; around 84% were seen once. Sequencing was performed on PBMCs. The receptors were gathered from a girl aged 2-10 years in good health and CMV-seronegative.

This clone came up a few times. The rearrangement joins TRBV11-2 to TRBJ2-1; D is unclear. This CDR3 is 14 amino acids long. The V end lost 6 bases, the J end lost 6 bases, and 15 bases lay between the germline ends. The germline gives CDR1 SGHAT, CDR2 FQNNGV. CDR3 in amino acids: CASSPRSMGNEQFF. The CDR3 coding sequence is TGTGCCAGCAGTCCTCGGAGCATGGGCAATGAGCAGTTCTTC.

This clone has more than one count but fewer than ten. V usage is TRBV27 and J usage is TRBJ2-5; weak D call: TRBD2 (7 bases). Trimming stripped 2 bases from V and 4 bases from J, with 14 bases between. The CDR3 is made up of 15 amino acids. CDR1 and CDR2 (germline): MNHEY, SMNVEV (reference sequence). The DNA for the CDR3 is TGTGCCAGCAGTTTAAACGCAGGGGAGGGAGAGACCCAGTACTTC. Protein sequence: CASSLNAGEGETQYF.

A note on this clone: A junction boundary mismatches the germline segment, possibly from a read error. The chain combines TRBV11-2 with TRBJ1-1, with 9 bases matching TRBD1. Looked up from germline, CDR1 is SGHAT and CDR2 is FQNNGV. The CDR3 is made up of 13 amino acids. The CDR3 nucleotides are TGTGCCAGCAGCCTAGACAGGGGGAGAGAAGCTTTCTTT. Amino acids: CASSLDRGREAFF.

The chain carries TRBV6-5 and TRBJ1-1, with TRBD1 matching over 8 bases. CDR1 is MNHEY and CDR2 is SVGAGI in the germline V gene. The CDR3 runs to 14 residues. Unmatched junction bases numbered 10, after V lost 8 bases and J lost 5 bases. The CDR3 coding sequence is TGTGCCAGCGCGATTCAGGGGGCGAGGACTGAAGCTTTCTTT. It is translated as CASAIQGARTEAFF.

This chain connects TRBV7-9 to TRBJ1-3, with D hard to call. Germline loops: CDR1 SEHNR, CDR2 FQNEAQ (reference sequence). The CDR3 is made up of 16 amino acids. V lost 4 bases to trimming and J lost 0 bases, with 13 bases between them. CDR3 sequence (DNA): TGTGCCAGCAGCTCATCGCAGGTTTACTCTGGAAACACCATATATTTT. Translated, it gives CASSSSQVYSGNTIYF.

The chain uses TRBV7-9 and TRBJ2-1, with a possible D match to TRBD2 (7 bases). The V end was cut by 1 base, the J end by 8 bases, with 18 bases between. The CDR3 length is 16 residues. Germline V lookup: CDR1 SEHNR, CDR2 FQNEAQ (reference sequence). CDR3 DNA sequence: TGTGCCAGCAGCTTAGGAGGGGGGGATCCACAGGATGAGCAGTTCTTC. Translation gives CASSLGGGDPQDEQFF.

This chain uses TRBV5-1 with TRBJ2-7; 10 bases map to TRBD2. Germline V gene data show CDR1 as SGHRS and CDR2 as YFSETQ. CDR3 length: 16 residues. The V segment lost 0 bases and the J segment 3 bases; nucleotides outside the gene matches: 6. This CDR3 reads CASSLVSASGSYEQYF. The DNA for the CDR3 is TGCGCCAGCAGCTTGGTATCGGCTAGCGGGAGCTACGAGCAGTACTTC.

The gene calls are TRBV20-1 and TRBJ1-2, with D tentatively TRBD1 (5 bases). The V and J ends lost 4 bases and 8 bases respectively, with 5 bases between them. The CDR3 has 9 residues. CDR1 and CDR2 (germline): DFQATT, SNEGSKA (reference sequence). The CDR3 nucleotides are TGCAGTGCTAAGGGGGGCTACACCTTC. Translating gives CSAKGGYTF.

The V gene is TRBV6-1, the J gene TRBJ1-2; D gene ambiguous. The CDR3 length is 14 residues. Germline loops: CDR1 MNHNS, CDR2 SASEGT. V lost 0 bases to trimming and J lost 5 bases, with 10 bases between them. CDR3 DNA: TGTGCCAGCAGTGAAGCGGGCTTTGGGTATGGCTACACCTTC. The encoded protein is CASSEAGFGYGYTF.

This clone has a single count. This chain links TRBV6-1 with TRBJ2-1, with TRBD2 matching over 12 bases. V lost 3 bases and J lost 6; bases outside the gene matches: 6. CDR1 and CDR2 (germline): MNHNS, SASEGT. The CDR3 loop spans 16 amino acids. The CDR3, as DNA: TGTGCCAGCAGTGACGGGACTAGCGGGCTGGGCAATGAGCAGTTCTTC. This sequence encodes CASSDGTSGLGNEQFF.

The chain links TRBV9 to TRBJ2-2, with TRBD2 matching 8 bases. J was trimmed by 5 bases and V by 0 bases; bases with no gene match: 6. Per germline, CDR1 SGDLS and CDR2 YYNGEE. The CDR3 is 16 residues long. This CDR3 reads CASSVGSGSRTGELFF. The CDR3 DNA follows: TGTGCCAGCAGCGTAGGGAGCGGGAGTAGGACCGGGGAGCTGTTTTTT.

The rearrangement uses TRBV19 and TRBJ1-2; no firm D call. The CDR3 loop spans 13 amino acids. Trimming left V 3 bases short and J 2 bases short, with 7 bases between. CDR1 is LNHDA, CDR2 SQIVND, per germline (reference sequence). For the CDR3, the DNA is TGTGCCAGTAGTATCACAGTGAACTATGGCTACACCTTC. This translates into CASSITVNYGYTF. Drawing the rest from reference TRBV19 and TRBJ1-2, the complete variable domain is DGGITQSPKYLFRKEGQNVTLSCEQNLNHDAMYWYRQDPGQGLRLIYYSQIVNDFQKGDIAEGYSVSREKKESFPLTVTSAQKNPTAFYLCASSITVNYGYTFGSGTRLTVV.

This chain joins TRBV2 and TRBJ1-2, with D tentatively TRBD1 (5 bases). With 7 bases removed from V and 2 bases from J, the gap between germline ends came to 14 bases. The CDR3 consists of 14 residues. Germline CDR1 is SNHLY and CDR2 is FYNNEI. CDR3 protein: CASTFRALNYGYTF. DNA of the CDR3: TGTGCCAGCACCTTCAGGGCCTTAAACTATGGCTACACCTTC.

This chain joins TRBV15 and TRBJ2-7; D ambiguous. Germline lookup yields CDR1 LNHNV and CDR2 YYDKDF (reference sequence). V lost 1 base and J lost 2, with 9 bases in between. This CDR3 is 14 amino acids long. In DNA form, the CDR3 reads TGTGCCACCAGCAGAGCTGGCAGGACCTACGAGCAGTACTTC. This translates into CATSRAGRTYEQYF.

The chain carries TRBV7-6 and TRBJ2-5; D call uncertain. This CDR3 is built from 14 residues. Germline values: CDR1 SGHVS, CDR2 FNYEAQ. V lost 0 bases and J lost 2, with 7 bases in between. This CDR3 is CASSLARIQETQYF. CDR3 nucleotide sequence: TGTGCCAGCAGCTTAGCGCGGATACAAGAGACCCAGTACTTC.

The rearrangement joins TRBV29-1 to TRBJ2-1, with a weak D call TRBD1 (6 bases). CDR1 is SQVTM, CDR2 ANQGSEA, per germline. This CDR3 spans 13 amino acids. Trimming stripped 4 bases from V and 10 bases from J, with 17 bases between. The chain's CDR3 is CSVVTGIVVEQFF. CDR3 DNA: TGCAGCGTTGTGACAGGAATTGTGGTGGAGCAGTTCTTC.

This clone was seen only a few times. The chain is built from TRBV5-1 and TRBJ1-1; D unclear. The length of the CDR3 is 16 residues. Germline values: CDR1 SGHRS, CDR2 YFSETQ. With 1 base removed from V and 3 bases from J, the gap between germline ends came to 16 bases. The chain's CDR3 is CASSLSAVEGYTEAFF. Written as DNA, the CDR3 is TGCGCCAGCAGCTTGTCGGCAGTCGAGGGATACACTGAAGCTTTCTTT.